This entry features one T cell receptor beta chain sequence. The target antigen is unknown. Assay used: immunoSEQ multiplex PCR; TCRdb lists only in-frame clones, some missing. Of around 30,000 clones listed, around 80% are singletons. The data were obtained in a study of high-grade serous ovarian cancer treatment subgroups. Broader study findings: Clonal relatedness tracked neoantigen level, and by trend copy number and mutation load.

CDR3 length: 16 residues. V gave up 7 bases and J gave up 1 base; unmatched junction bases: 7. Germline V lookup: CDR1 SNHLY, CDR2 FYNNEI. Tumor samples were taken before definitive surgery or chemotherapy. The material sequenced was tumor tissue. This sequence originates from a human donor with high-grade serous ovarian cancer. The J gene is TRBJ1-3, the V gene TRBV2, with 10 positions matching TRBD1. CDR3 DNA: TGTGCCAGCAACCTCCGGACAGGGGGGTCTGGAAACACCATATATTTT. Translating gives CASNLRTGGSGNTIYF.